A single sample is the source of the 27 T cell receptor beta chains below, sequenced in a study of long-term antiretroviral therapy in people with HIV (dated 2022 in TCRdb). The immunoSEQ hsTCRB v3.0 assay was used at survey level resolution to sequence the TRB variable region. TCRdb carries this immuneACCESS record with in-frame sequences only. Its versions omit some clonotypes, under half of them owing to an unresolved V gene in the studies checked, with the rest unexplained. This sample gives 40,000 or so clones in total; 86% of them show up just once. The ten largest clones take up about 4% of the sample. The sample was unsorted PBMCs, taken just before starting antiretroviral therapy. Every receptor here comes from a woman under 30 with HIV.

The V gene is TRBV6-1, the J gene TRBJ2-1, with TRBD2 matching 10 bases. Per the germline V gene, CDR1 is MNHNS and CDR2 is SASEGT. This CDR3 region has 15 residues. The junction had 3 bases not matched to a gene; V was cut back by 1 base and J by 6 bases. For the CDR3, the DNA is TGTGCCAGCAGTGAAGAAGCGGGAGGGCCCAATGAGCAGTTCTTC. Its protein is CASSEEAGGPNEQFF.

CDR3 bases: TGTGCCAGCAGCTCCCGAGCGTTGACCGGGGAGCTGTTTTTT. The encoded protein is CASSSRALTGELFF. This chain joins TRBV9 and TRBJ2-2; D unclear. The length of the CDR3 is 14 residues. The V and J ends lost 4 bases and 5 bases respectively, with 12 bases between them. Germline values: CDR1 SGDLS, CDR2 YYNGEE.

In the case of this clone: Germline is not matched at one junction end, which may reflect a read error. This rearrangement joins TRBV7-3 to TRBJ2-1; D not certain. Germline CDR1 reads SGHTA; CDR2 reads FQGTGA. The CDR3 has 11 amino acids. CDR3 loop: CASSFYYEQFF. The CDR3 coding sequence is TGTGCCAGCAGCTTCTACTATGAGCAGTTCTTC.

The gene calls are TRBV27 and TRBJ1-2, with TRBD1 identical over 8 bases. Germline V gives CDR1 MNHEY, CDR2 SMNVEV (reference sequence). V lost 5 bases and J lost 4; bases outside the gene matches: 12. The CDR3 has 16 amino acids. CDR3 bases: TGTGCCAGCAGTCCAAACCGCCCTGACAGGGGCTATGGCTACACCTTC. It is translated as CASSPNRPDRGYGYTF.

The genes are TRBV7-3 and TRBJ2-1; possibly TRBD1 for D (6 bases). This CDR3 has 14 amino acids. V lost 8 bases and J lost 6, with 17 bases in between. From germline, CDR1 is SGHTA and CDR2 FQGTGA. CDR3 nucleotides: TGTGCCAGCTCGGCAGGGGCCTGGTTCAATGAGCAGTTCTTC. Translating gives CASSAGAWFNEQFF.

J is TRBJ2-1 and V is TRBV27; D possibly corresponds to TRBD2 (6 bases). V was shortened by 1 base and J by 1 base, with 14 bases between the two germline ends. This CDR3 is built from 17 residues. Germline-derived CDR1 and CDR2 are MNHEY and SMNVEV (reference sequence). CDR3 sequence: CASSLWVTGVSYNEQFF. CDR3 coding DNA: TGTGCCAGCAGTTTATGGGTAACGGGAGTGTCCTACAATGAGCAGTTCTTC.

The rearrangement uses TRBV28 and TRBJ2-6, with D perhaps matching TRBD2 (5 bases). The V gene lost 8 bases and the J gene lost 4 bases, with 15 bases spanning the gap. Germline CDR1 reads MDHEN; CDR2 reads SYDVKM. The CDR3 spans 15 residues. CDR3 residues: CASSQPGSGANVLTF. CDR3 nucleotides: TGTGCCAGCTCCCAACCGGGGTCGGGGGCCAACGTCCTGACTTTC.

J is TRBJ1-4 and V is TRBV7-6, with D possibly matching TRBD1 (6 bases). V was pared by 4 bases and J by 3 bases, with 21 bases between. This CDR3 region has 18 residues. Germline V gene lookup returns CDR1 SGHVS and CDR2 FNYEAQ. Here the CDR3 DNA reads TGTGCCAGCAGCTCCTGGACAAGAAGGAAGGGGGCTAATGAAAAACTGTTTTTT. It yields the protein CASSSWTRRKGANEKLFF.

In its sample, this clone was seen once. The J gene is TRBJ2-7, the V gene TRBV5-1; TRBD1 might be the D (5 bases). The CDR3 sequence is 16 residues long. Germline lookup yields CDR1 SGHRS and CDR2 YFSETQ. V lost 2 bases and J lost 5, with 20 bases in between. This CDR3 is CASSLRQGREKDEQYF. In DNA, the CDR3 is TGCGCCAGCAGCTTACGACAAGGCAGGGAAAAGGACGAGCAGTACTTC.

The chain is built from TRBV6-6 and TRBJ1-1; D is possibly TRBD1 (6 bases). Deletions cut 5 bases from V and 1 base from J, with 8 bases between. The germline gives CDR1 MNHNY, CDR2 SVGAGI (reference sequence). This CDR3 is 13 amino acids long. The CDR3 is CASSGTRNTEAFF. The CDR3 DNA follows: TGTGCCAGCAGTGGGACAAGGAACACTGAAGCTTTCTTT.

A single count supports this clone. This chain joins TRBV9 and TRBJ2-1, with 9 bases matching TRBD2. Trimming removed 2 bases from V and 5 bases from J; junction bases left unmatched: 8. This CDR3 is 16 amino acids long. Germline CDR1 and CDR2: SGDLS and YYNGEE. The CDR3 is CASSVRLASGDNEQFF. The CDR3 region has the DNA TGTGCCAGCAGCGTCAGATTAGCTAGCGGGGACAATGAGCAGTTCTTC. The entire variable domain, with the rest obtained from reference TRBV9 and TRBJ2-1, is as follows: DSGVTQTPKHLITATGQRVTLRCSPRSGDLSVYWYQQSLDQGLQFLIQYYNGEERAKGNILERFSAQQFPDLHSELNLSSLELGDSALYFCASSVRLASGDNEQFFGPGTRLTVL.

As DNA, the CDR3 is TGTGCCAGCAGCGTTACAGGGGGTAACGAGCAGTACTTC. Translating gives CASSVTGGNEQYF. The chain links TRBV5-4 to TRBJ2-7; 8 bases are a match to TRBD1. V was pared by 4 bases and J by 5 bases, with 5 bases of the junction left unmatched. The germline gives CDR1 SGHNT, CDR2 YYREEE (reference sequence). The CDR3 spans 13 residues.

CDR3 nucleotide sequence: TGTGCCAGCAGTTTATCAGCGGGAGAGCTATTCAATGAGCAGTTCTTC. Amino acids: CASSLSAGELFNEQFF. This chain joins TRBV28 and TRBJ2-1, with 8 bases identical to TRBD2. The CDR3 is 16 residues long. Germline CDR1 reads MDHEN; CDR2 reads SYDVKM. J was trimmed by 6 bases and V by 1 base; bases with no gene match: 8.

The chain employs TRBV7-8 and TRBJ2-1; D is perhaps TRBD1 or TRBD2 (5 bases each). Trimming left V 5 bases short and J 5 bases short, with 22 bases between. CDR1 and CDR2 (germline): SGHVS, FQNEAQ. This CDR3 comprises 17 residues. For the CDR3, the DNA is TGTGCCAGCAGCCAAACTACCGGGACGCCAGGGCACAATGAGCAGTTCTTC. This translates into CASSQTTGTPGHNEQFF.

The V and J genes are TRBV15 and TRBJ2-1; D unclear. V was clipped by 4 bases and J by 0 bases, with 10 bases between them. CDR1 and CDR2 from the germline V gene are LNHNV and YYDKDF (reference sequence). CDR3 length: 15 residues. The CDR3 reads CATSKVRSSYNEQFF. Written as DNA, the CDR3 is TGTGCCACCAGCAAGGTGAGGAGCTCCTACAATGAGCAGTTCTTC.

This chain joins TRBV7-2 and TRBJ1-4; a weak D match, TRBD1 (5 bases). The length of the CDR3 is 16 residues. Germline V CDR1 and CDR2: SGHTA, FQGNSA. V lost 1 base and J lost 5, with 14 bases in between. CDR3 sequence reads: CASSLGSTAINEKLFF. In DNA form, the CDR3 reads TGTGCCAGCAGCTTAGGTTCGACAGCTATAAATGAAAAACTGTTTTTT.

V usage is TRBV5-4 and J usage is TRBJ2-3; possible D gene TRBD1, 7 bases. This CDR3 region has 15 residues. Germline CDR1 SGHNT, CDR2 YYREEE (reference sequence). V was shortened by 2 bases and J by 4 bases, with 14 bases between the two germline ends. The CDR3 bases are TGTGCCAGCAGCTTCGGGCAGGGGGAGGCAGATACGCAGTATTTT. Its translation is CASSFGQGEADTQYF.

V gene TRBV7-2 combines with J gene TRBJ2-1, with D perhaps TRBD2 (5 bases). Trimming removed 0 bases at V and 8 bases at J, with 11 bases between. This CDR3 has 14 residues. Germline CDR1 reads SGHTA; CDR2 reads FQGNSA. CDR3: CASSLAGGLDEQFF. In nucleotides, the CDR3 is TGTGCCAGCAGCTTAGCTGGCGGGCTGGATGAGCAGTTCTTC.

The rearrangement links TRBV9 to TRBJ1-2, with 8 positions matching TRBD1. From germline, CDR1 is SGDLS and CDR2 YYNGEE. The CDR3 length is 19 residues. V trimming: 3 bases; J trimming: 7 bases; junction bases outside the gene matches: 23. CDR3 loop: CASSGGAFAGGPNWGGYTF. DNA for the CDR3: TGTGCCAGCAGCGGAGGGGCTTTCGCAGGGGGCCCAAATTGGGGTGGCTACACCTTC.

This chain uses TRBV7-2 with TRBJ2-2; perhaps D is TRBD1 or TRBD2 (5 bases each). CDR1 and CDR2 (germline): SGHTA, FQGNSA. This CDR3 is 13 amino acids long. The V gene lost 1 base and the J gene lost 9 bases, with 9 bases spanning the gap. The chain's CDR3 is CASSLERGRELFF. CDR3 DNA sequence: TGTGCCAGCAGCTTAGAGAGGGGACGGGAGCTGTTTTTT.

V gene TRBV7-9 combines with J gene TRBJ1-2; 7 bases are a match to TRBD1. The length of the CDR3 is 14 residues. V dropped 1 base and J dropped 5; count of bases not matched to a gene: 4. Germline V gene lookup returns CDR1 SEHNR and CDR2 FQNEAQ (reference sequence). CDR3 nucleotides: TGTGCCAGCAGCTTAGACACAGGGGCTTATGGCTACACCTTC. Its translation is CASSLDTGAYGYTF.

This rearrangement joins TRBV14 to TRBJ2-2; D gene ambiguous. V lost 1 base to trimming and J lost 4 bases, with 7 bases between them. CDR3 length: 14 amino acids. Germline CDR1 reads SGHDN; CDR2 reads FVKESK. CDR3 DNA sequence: TGTGCCAGCAGCCAAGTTGGGTCCACCGGGGAGCTGTTTTTT. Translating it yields CASSQVGSTGELFF.

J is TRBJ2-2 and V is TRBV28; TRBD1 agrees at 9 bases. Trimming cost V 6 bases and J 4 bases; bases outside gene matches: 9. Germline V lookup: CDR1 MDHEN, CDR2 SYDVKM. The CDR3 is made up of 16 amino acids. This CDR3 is CASRYLDRGFTGELFF. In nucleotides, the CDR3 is TGTGCCAGCAGATACCTGGACAGGGGATTCACCGGGGAGCTGTTTTTT.

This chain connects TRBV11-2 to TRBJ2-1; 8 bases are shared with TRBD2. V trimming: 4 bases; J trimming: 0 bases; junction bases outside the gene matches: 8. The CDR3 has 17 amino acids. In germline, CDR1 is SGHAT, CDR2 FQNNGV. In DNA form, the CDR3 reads TGTGCCAGCAGCTATAATCCGGGACTAGACTCCTACAATGAGCAGTTCTTC. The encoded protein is CASSYNPGLDSYNEQFF.

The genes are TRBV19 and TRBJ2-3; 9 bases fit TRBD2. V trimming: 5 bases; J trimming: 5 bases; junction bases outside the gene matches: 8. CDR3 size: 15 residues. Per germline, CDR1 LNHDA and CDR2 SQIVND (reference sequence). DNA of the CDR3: TGTGCCAGTAGTTCTGCGGGACTAGCCGTAGATACGCAGTATTTT. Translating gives CASSSAGLAVDTQYF.

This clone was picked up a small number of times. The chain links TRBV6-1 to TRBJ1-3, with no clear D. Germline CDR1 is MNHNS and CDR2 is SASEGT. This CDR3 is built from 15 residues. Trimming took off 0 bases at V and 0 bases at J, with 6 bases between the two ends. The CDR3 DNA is TGTGCCAGCAGTGAAGCACAGCCCTCTGGAAACACCATATATTTT. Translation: CASSEAQPSGNTIYF.

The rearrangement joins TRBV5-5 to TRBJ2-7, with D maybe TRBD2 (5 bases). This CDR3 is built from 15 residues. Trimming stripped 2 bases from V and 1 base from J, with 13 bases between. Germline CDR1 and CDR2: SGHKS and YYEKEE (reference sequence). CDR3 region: CASSFGGSASYEQYF. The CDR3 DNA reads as TGTGCCAGCAGCTTCGGTGGGAGTGCTTCCTACGAGCAGTACTTC.